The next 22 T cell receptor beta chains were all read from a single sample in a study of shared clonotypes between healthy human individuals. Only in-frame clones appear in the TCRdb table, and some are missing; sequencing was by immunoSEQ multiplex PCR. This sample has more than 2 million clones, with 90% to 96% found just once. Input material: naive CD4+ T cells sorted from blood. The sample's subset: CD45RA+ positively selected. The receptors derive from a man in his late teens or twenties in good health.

In nucleotides, the CDR3 is TGTGCCATCAGTGAGCCAAGCAGGGAAGAGACCCAGTACTTC. It yields the protein CAISEPSREETQYF. The V gene is TRBV10-3, the J gene TRBJ2-5, with D possibly matching TRBD1 (5 bases). The CDR3 sequence is 14 residues long. Trimming took off 2 bases at V and 3 bases at J, with 10 bases between the two ends. Germline V gene sequence: CDR1 ENHRY, CDR2 SYGVKD.

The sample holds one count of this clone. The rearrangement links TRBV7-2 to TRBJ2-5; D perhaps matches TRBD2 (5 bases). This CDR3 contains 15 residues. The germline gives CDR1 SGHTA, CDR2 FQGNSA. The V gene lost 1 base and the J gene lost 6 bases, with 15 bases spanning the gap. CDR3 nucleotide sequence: TGTGCCAGCAGCTTAGGGGCGGGCCCCCCCCAGACCCAGTACTTC. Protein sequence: CASSLGAGPPQTQYF.

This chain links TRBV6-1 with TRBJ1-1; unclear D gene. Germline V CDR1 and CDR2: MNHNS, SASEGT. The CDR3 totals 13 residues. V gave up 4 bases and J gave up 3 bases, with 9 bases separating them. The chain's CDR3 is CASSGGVYTEAFF. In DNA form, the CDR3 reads TGTGCCAGCAGTGGTGGGGTATACACTGAAGCTTTCTTT.

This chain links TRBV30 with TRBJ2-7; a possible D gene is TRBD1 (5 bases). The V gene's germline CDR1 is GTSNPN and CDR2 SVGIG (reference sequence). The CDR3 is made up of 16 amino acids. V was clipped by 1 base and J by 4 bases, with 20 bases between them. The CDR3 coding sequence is TGTGCCTGGAGTGGGTTGGGGCAGGGTAACAGGTACGAGCAGTACTTC. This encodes CAWSGLGQGNRYEQYF.

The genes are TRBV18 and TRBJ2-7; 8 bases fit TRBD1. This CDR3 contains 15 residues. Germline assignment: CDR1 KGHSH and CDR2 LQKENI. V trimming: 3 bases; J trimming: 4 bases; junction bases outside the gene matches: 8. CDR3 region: CASSPLTQGAYEQYF. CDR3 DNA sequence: TGTGCCAGCTCACCTCTTACGCAGGGGGCTTACGAGCAGTACTTC.

The CDR3 DNA reads TGTGCCAGCAGCGTGGCTGCCGGGGCGGACTATGGCTACACCTTC. Residues: CASSVAAGADYGYTF. This chain uses TRBV9 with TRBJ1-2; D is perhaps TRBD1 (5 bases). In germline, CDR1 is SGDLS, CDR2 YYNGEE. Trimming cost V 2 bases and J 3 bases, with 14 bases left between them. CDR3 length equals 15 residues.

DNA of the CDR3: TGCGCCAGCAGTGAGAGGCAGGGAAGGAATCAGCCCCAGCATTTT. Its protein is CASSERQGRNQPQHF. The V and J genes are TRBV10-2 and TRBJ1-5; weak D call: TRBD1 (5 bases). The CDR3 runs to 15 residues. V lost 2 bases, J lost 4 bases, and 12 bases lay in between. Germline CDR1 is WSHSY and CDR2 is SAAADI.

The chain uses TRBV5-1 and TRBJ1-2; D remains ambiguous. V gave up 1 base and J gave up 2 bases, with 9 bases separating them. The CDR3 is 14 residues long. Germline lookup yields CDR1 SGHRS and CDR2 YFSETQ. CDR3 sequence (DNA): TGCGCCAGCAGCTTGAGCCCCGTCAACTATGGCTACACCTTC. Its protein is CASSLSPVNYGYTF. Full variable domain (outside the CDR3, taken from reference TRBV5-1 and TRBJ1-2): KAGVTQTPRYLIKTRGQQVTLSCSPISGHRSVSWYQQTPGQGLQFLFEYFSETQRNKGNFPGRFSGRQFSNSRSEMNVSTLELGDSALYLCASSLSPVNYGYTFGSGTRLTVV.

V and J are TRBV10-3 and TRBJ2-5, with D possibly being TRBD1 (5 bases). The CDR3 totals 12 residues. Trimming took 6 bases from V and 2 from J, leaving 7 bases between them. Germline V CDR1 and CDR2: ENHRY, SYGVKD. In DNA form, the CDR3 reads TGTGCCATCAGCCGGACACAAGAGACCCAGTACTTC. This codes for CAISRTQETQYF.

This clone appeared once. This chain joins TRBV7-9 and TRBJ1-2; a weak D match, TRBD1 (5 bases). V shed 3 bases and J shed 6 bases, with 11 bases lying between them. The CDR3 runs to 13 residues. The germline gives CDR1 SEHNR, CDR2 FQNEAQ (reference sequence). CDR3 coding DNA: TGTGCCAGCAGCTTTTCCGGGGGGAATGGCTACACCTTC. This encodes CASSFSGGNGYTF.

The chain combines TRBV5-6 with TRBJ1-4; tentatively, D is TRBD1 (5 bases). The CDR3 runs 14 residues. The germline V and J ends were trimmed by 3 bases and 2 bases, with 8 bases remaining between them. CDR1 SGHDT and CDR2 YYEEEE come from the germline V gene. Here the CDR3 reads CASSSGRTNEKLFF. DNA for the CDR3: TGTGCCAGCAGCTCGGGACGGACTAATGAAAAACTGTTTTTT.

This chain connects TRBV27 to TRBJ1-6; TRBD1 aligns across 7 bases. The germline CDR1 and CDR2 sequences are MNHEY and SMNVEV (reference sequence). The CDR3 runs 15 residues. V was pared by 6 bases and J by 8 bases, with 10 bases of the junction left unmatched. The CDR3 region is CASSRGQVVDSPLHF. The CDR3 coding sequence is TGTGCCAGCAGCCGTGGACAGGTGGTGGATTCACCCCTCCACTTT.

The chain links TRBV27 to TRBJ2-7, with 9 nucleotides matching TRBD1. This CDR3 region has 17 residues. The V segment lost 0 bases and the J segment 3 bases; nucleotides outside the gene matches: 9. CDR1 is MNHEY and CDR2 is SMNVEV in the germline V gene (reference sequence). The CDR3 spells CASSLSALRDRDYEQYF. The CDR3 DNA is TGTGCCAGCAGTTTATCAGCCCTCCGGGACAGGGACTACGAGCAGTACTTC.

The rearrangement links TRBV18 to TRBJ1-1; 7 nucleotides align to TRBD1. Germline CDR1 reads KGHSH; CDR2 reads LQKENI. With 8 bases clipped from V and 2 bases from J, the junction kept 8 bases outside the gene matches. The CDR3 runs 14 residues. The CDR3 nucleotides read TGTGCCAGCGCCACAGGGGCGCATAACACTGAAGCTTTCTTT. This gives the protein CASATGAHNTEAFF. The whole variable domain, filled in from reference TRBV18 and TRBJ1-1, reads NAGVMQNPRHLVRRRGQEARLRCSPMKGHSHVYWYRQLPEEGLKFMVYLQKENIIDESGMPKERFSAEFPKEGPSILRIQQVVRGDSAAYFCASATGAHNTEAFFGQGTRLTVV.

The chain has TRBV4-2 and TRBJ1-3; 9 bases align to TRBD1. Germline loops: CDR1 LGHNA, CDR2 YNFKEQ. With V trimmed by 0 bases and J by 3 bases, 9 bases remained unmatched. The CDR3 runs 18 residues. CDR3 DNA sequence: TGTGCCAGCAGCCAAGATGGTGGGACAGGGATAGTTGGAAACACCATATATTTT. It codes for CASSQDGGTGIVGNTIYF.

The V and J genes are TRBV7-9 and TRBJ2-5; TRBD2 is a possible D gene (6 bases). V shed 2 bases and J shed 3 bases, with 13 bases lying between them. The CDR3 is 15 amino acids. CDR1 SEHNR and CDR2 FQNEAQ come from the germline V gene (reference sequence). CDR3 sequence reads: CASSLNAGTKETQYF. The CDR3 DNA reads TGTGCCAGCAGCTTAAACGCGGGAACGAAAGAGACCCAGTACTTC. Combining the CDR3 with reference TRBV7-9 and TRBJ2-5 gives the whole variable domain DTGVSQNPRHKITKRGQNVTFRCDPISEHNRLYWYRQTLGQGPEFLTYFQNEAQLEKSRLLSDRFSAERPKGSFSTLEIQRTEQGDSAMYLCASSLNAGTKETQYFGPGTRLLVL.

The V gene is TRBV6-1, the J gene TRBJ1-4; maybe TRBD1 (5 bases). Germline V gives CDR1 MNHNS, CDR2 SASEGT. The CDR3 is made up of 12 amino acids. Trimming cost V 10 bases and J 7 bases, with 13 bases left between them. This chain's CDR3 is CAINRGVEKLFF. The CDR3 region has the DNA TGTGCCATCAATCGGGGGGTTGAAAAACTGTTTTTT.

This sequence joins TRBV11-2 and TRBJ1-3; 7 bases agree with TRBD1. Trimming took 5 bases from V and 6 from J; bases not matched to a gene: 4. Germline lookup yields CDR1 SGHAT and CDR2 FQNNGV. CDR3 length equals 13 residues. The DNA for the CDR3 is TGTGCCAGCAGCCCGGGACAGTTAAACACCATATATTTT. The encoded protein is CASSPGQLNTIYF.

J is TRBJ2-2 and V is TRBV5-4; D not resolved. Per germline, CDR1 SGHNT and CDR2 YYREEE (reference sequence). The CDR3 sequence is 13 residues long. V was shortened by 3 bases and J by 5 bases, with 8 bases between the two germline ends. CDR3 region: CASSYQETGELFF. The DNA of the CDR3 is TGTGCCAGCAGCTATCAGGAAACCGGGGAGCTGTTTTTT.

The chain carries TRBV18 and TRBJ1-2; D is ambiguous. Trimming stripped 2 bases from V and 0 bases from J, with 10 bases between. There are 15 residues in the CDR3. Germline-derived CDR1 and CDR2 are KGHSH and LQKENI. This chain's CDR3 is CASSPDQSANYGYTF. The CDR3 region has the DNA TGTGCCAGCTCACCAGACCAGTCGGCTAACTATGGCTACACCTTC.

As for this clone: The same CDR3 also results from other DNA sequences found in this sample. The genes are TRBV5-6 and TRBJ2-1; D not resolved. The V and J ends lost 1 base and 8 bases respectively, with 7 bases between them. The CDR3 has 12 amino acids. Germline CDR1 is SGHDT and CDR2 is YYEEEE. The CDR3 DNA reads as TGTGCCAGCAGCTTGAGTGGTTATGAGCAGTTCTTC. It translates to CASSLSGYEQFF.

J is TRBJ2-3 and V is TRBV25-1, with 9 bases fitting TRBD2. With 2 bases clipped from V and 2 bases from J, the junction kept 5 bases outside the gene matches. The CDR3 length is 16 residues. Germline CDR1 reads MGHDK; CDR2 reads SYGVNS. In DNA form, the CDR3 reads TGTGCCAGCAGTGAAGGTAGCGGGAGTGACACAGATACGCAGTATTTT. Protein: CASSEGSGSDTDTQYF.